The 10 T cell receptor beta chains below were found in one sample sequenced in a study of T-cell reconstitution after alpha-beta-depleted transplantation in children. Unique molecular identifiers tagged the TCRbeta library. TCRdb reprocessed the PCR reads with MiXCR, giving one entry per CDR3 protein. The repertoire holds hundreds of thousands of distinct CDR3 sequences, with 10% to 15% as singletons. Here the sequenced sample was PBMCs, mostly from graft donor cells, taken 360 days after TCRalphabeta/CD19-depleted stem cell transplant. The receptors were gathered from a male patient younger than 18 who had a stem cell transplant for acute myeloid leukemia, so the T cells may come from the graft donor.

In its sample, this clonotype was seen a few times. The chain combines TRBV7-8 with TRBJ2-7, with TRBD2 identical over 11 bases. CDR1 is SGHVS, CDR2 FQNEAQ, per germline. The CDR3 is 16 amino acids. With 0 bases clipped from V and 3 bases from J, the junction kept 4 bases outside the gene matches. The CDR3 loop reads CASSLALAGGLYEQYF. The CDR3 coding sequence is TGTGCCAGCAGCTTAGCCTTAGCGGGAGGGCTCTACGAGCAGTACTTC.

The sample holds a few counts of this clonotype. The chain joins TRBV14 to TRBJ2-1; 7 bases map to TRBD2. With 0 bases clipped from V and 9 bases from J, the junction kept 11 bases outside the gene matches. This CDR3 contains 16 residues. Germline lookup yields CDR1 SGHDN and CDR2 FVKESK. CDR3 in amino acids: CASSQESGLPLPEQFF. DNA for the CDR3: TGTGCCAGCAGCCAAGAATCGGGACTACCCTTACCTGAGCAGTTCTTC.

This clonotype was observed a few times. The genes are TRBV5-1 and TRBJ1-1, with 10 bases that match TRBD1. CDR1 is SGHRS, CDR2 YFSETQ, per germline. With V trimmed by 4 bases and J by 0 bases, 3 bases remained unmatched. CDR3 length: 15 residues. The CDR3 spells CASSHGTGVNTEAFF. In DNA, the CDR3 is TGCGCCAGCAGCCATGGGACAGGGGTGAACACTGAAGCTTTCTTT.

This clonotype has only a few counts. The chain links TRBV9 to TRBJ1-1; the D gene is possibly TRBD1 (5 bases). CDR1 is SGDLS, CDR2 YYNGEE, per germline. The V end lost 4 bases, the J end lost 0 bases, and 10 bases lay between the germline ends. This CDR3 is built from 14 residues. Here the CDR3 DNA reads TGTGCCAGCAGCACACAGGAGTTGAACACTGAAGCTTTCTTT. It encodes CASSTQELNTEAFF. The full variable domain, rest sourced from reference TRBV9 and TRBJ1-1, is DSGVTQTPKHLITATGQRVTLRCSPRSGDLSVYWYQQSLDQGLQFLIQYYNGEERAKGNILERFSAQQFPDLHSELNLSSLELGDSALYFCASSTQELNTEAFFGQGTRLTVV.

This clonotype was detected a few times. V is TRBV12-3 or TRBV12-4 and J is TRBJ1-1; 9 nucleotides agree with TRBD1. The CDR3 covers 15 residues. The junction had 4 bases not matched to a gene; V was cut back by 1 base and J by 4 bases. CDR3 nucleotides: TGTGCCAGCAGTTTAGGGGACAGGGAGACCACTGAAGCTTTCTTT. Protein product: CASSLGDRETTEAFF.

The chain has TRBV19 and TRBJ2-2; 10 nucleotides match TRBD2. The CDR3 covers 15 residues. The junction had 7 bases not matched to a gene; V was cut back by 7 bases and J by 5 bases. CDR1 is LNHDA, CDR2 SQIVND, per germline (reference sequence). The CDR3 coding sequence is TGTGCCAGTAACCTCCTAGCGGGGGATACCGGGGAGCTGTTTTTT. Translation gives CASNLLAGDTGELFF.

There are a few counts of this clonotype. The V gene is TRBV5-1, the J gene TRBJ2-1, with D maybe TRBD2 (5 bases). The CDR3 is 18 residues long. Trimming left V 2 bases short and J 2 bases short, with 20 bases between. Germline loops: CDR1 SGHRS, CDR2 YFSETQ. CDR3 in DNA: TGCGCCAGCAGCTTTGGGAACCGGGGTCCTTTGGCCTACAATGAGCAGTTCTTC. Encoded protein: CASSFGNRGPLAYNEQFF. Drawing the rest from reference TRBV5-1 and TRBJ2-1, the complete variable domain is KAGVTQTPRYLIKTRGQQVTLSCSPISGHRSVSWYQQTPGQGLQFLFEYFSETQRNKGNFPGRFSGRQFSNSRSEMNVSTLELGDSALYLCASSFGNRGPLAYNEQFFGPGTRLTVL.

The rearrangement joins TRBV29-1 to TRBJ1-4; D unresolved. The CDR3 runs to 15 residues. Trimming left V 5 bases short and J 3 bases short, with 16 bases between. In germline, CDR1 is SQVTM, CDR2 ANQGSEA. The CDR3 DNA reads TGCAGCGTTCAATTGGGCCAAGATCCTAATGAAAAACTGTTTTTT. Translating gives CSVQLGQDPNEKLFF.

This chain connects TRBV20-1 to TRBJ1-2; the D gene is possibly TRBD1 (5 bases). Looked up from germline, CDR1 is DFQATT and CDR2 is SNEGSKA (reference sequence). This CDR3 has 14 residues. V was cut by 3 bases and J by 1 base, with 12 bases left in between. The CDR3 sequence: CSASKRGLNYGYTF. The DNA of the CDR3 is TGCAGTGCTAGTAAACGGGGCCTTAACTATGGCTACACCTTC.

This clonotype was detected only a few times. This sequence joins TRBV20-1 and TRBJ2-1, with TRBD1 identical over 11 bases. Germline V gene sequence: CDR1 DFQATT, CDR2 SNEGSKA (reference sequence). The CDR3 has 16 residues. The V and J ends lost 3 bases and 3 bases, in that order; junction bases with no gene match: 7. CDR3 sequence reads: CSASKGQGAIYNEQFF. The CDR3 DNA is TGCAGTGCTAGTAAAGGACAGGGGGCAATCTACAATGAGCAGTTCTTC.